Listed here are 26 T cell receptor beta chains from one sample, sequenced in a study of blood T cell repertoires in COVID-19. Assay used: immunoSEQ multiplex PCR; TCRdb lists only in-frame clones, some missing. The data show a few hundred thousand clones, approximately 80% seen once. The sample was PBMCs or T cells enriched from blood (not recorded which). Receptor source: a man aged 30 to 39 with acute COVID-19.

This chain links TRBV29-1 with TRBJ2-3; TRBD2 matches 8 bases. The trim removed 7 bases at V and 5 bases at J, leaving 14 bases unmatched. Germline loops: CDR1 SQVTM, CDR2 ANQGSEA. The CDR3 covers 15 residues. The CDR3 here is CSALDRGGRGDTQYF. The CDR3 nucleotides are TGCAGCGCCCTAGACCGGGGGGGTAGAGGAGATACGCAGTATTTT.

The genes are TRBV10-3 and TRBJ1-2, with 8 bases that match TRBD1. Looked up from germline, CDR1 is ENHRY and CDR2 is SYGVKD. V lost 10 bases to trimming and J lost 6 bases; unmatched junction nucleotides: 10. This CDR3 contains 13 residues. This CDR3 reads CATTDRGSDGYTF. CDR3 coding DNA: TGTGCCACCACAGACAGGGGAAGTGATGGCTACACCTTC.

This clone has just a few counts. The CDR3 loop reads CAGGGNQPQHF. DNA for the CDR3: TGTGCGGGGGGGGGCAATCAGCCCCAGCATTTT. This chain joins TRBV6-5 and TRBJ1-5, with D maybe TRBD1 (5 bases). The germline CDR1 and CDR2 sequences are MNHEY and SVGAGI. There are 11 residues in the CDR3.

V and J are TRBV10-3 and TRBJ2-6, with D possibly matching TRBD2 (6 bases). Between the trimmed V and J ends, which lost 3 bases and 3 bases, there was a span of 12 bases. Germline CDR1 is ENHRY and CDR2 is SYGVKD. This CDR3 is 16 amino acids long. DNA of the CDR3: TGTGCCATCAGTGAAGCGGAGGGCAGTGGGGCCAACGTCCTGACTTTC. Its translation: CAISEAEGSGANVLTF.

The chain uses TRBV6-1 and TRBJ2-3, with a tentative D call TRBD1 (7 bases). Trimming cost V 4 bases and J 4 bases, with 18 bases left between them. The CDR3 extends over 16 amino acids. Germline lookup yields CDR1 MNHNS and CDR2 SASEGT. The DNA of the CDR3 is TGTGCCAGCAGTGGGATCGGGAGACAGGGTGCAGATACGCAGTATTTT. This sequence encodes CASSGIGRQGADTQYF.

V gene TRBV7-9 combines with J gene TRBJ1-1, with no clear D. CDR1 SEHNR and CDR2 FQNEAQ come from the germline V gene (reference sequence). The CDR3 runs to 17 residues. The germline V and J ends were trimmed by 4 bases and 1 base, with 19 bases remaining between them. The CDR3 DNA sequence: TGTGCCAGCAGCTCCCACGCGACATCCACGGCGAACACTGAAGCTTTCTTT. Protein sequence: CASSSHATSTANTEAFF.

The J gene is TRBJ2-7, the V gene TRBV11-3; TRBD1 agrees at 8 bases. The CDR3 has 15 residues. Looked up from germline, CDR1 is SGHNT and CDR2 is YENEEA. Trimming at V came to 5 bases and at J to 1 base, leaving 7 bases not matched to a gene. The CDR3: CASSLTTGASYEQYF. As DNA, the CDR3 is TGTGCCAGCAGCCTAACGACAGGGGCGTCCTACGAGCAGTACTTC. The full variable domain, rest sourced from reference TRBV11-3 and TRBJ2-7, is EAGVVQSPRYKIIEKKQPVAFWCNPISGHNTLYWYLQNLGQGPELLIRYENEEAVDDSQLPKDRFSAERLKGVDSTLKIQPAELGDSAVYLCASSLTTGASYEQYFGPGTRLTVT.

CDR3 sequence (DNA): TGCGCCAGCATGACCGATGGGGGGTCCTACAATGAGCAGTTCTTC. Protein: CASMTDGGSYNEQFF. The V call is TRBV5-1, the J call TRBJ2-1, with TRBD2 as a possible D gene (6 bases). V was cut by 6 bases and J by 1 base, with 14 bases left in between. Per the germline V gene, CDR1 is SGHRS and CDR2 is YFSETQ. The CDR3 sequence is 15 residues long.

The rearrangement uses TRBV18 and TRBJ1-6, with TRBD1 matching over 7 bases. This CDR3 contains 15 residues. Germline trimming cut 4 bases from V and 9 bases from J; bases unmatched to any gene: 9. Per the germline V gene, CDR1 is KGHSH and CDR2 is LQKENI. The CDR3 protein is CASSQNRGRSSPLHF. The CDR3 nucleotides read TGTGCCAGCTCACAGAACAGGGGCAGGAGTTCACCCCTCCACTTT.

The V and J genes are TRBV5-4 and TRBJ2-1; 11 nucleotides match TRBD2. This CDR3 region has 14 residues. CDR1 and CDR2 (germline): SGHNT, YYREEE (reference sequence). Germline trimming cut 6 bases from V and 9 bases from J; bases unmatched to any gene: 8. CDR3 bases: TGTGCCAGCACCTTCCCTGGACTAGCGGGTGAGCAGTTCTTC. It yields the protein CASTFPGLAGEQFF.

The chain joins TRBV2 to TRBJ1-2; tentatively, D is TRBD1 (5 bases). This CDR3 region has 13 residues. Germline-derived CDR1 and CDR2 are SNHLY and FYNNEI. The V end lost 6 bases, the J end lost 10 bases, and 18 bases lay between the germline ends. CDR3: CASRGGTMEAYTF. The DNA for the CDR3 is TGTGCCAGCAGGGGCGGGACGATGGAGGCCTACACCTTC.

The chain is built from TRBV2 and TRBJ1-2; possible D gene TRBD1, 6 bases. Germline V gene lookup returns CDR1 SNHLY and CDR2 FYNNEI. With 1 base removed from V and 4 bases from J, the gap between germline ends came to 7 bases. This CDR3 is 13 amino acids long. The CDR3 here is CASSEVDSYGYTF. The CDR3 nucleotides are TGTGCCAGCAGTGAAGTGGACAGCTATGGCTACACCTTC.

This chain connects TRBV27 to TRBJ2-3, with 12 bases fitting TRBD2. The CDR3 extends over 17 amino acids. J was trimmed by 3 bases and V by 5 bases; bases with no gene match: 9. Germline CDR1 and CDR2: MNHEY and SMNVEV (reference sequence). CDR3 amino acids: CASSLAGGPSRTDTQYF. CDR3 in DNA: TGTGCCAGCAGTCTAGCGGGGGGGCCCTCACGGACAGATACGCAGTATTTT.

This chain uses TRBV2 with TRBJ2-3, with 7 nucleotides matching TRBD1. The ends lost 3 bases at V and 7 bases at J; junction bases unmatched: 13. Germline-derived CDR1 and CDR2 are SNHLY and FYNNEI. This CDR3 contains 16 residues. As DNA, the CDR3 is TGTGCCAGCAGTGAGGTCGACAGGGTTAGAGCAAATACGCAGTATTTT. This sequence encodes CASSEVDRVRANTQYF. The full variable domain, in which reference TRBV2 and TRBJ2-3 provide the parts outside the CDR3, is EPEVTQTPSHQVTQMGQEVILRCVPISNHLYFYWYRQILGQKVEFLVSFYNNEISEKSEIFDDQFSVERPDGSNFTLKIRSTKLEDSAMYFCASSEVDRVRANTQYFGPGTRLTVL.

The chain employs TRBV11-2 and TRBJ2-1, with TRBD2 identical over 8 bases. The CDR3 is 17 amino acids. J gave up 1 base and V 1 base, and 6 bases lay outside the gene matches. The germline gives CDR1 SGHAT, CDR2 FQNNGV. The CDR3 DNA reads TGTGCCAGCAGCTTAGGGCGGGTAGCGGGGTCCTACAATGAGCAGTTCTTC. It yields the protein CASSLGRVAGSYNEQFF.

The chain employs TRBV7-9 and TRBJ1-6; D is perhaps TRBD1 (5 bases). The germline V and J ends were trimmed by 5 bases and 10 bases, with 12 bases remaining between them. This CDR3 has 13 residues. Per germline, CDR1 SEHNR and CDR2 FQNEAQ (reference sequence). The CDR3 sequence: CASSDQGASPLHF. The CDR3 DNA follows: TGTGCCAGCAGCGATCAAGGGGCATCACCCCTCCACTTT.

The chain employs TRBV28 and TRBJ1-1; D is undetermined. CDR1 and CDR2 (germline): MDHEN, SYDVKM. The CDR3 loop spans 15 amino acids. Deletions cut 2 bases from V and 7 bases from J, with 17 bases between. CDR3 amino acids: CASSLDRAIRDEAFF. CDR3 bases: TGTGCCAGCAGTTTAGATCGTGCAATACGGGATGAAGCTTTCTTT. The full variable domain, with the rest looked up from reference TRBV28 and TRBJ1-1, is DVKVTQSSRYLVKRTGEKVFLECVQDMDHENMFWYRQDPGLGLRLIYFSYDVKMKEKGDIPEGYSVSREKKERFSLILESASTNQTSMYLCASSLDRAIRDEAFFGQGTRLTVV.

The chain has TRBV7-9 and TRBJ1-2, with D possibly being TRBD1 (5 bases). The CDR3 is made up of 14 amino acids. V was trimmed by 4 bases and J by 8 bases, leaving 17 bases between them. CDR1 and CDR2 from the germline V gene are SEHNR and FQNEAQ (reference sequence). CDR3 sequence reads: CASSSTGENRGYTF. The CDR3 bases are TGTGCCAGCAGCTCCACGGGGGAAAACCGGGGCTACACCTTC.

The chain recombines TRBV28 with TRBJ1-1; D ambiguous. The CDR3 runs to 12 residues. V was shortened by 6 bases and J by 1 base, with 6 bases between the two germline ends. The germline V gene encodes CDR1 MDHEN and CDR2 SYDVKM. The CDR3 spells CASREGNTEAFF. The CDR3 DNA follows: TGTGCCAGCAGAGAGGGGAACACTGAAGCTTTCTTT.

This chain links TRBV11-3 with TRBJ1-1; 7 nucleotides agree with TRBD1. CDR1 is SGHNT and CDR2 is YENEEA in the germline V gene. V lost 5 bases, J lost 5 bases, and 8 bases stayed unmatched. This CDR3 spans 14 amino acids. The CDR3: CASSGQQGKTEAFF. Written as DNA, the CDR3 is TGTGCCAGCAGCGGTCAACAGGGGAAAACTGAAGCTTTCTTT.

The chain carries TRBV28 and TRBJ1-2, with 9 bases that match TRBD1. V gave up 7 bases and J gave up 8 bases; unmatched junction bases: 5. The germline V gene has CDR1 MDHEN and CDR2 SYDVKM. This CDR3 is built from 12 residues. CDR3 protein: CASTTGGLGYTF. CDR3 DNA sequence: TGTGCCAGCACTACAGGGGGCCTCGGCTACACCTTC.

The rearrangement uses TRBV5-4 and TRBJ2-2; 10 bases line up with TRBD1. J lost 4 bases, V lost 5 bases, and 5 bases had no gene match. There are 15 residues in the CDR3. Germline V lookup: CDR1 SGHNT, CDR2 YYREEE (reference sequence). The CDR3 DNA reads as TGTGCCAGCAGTTTAGACAGGGGGCGCACCGGGGAGCTGTTTTTT. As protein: CASSLDRGRTGELFF.

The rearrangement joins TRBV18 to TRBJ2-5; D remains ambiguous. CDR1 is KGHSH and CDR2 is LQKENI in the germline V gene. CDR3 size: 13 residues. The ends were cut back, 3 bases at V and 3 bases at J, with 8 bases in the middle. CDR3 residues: CASSPEIKETQYF. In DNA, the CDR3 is TGTGCCAGCTCACCGGAGATAAAAGAGACCCAGTACTTC.

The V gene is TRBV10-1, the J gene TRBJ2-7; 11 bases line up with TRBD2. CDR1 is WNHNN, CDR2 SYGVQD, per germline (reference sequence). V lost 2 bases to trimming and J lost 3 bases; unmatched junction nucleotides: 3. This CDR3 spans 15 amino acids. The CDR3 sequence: CASSEGLAGGYEQYF. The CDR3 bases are TGCGCCAGCAGTGAGGGGCTAGCGGGGGGCTACGAGCAGTACTTC.

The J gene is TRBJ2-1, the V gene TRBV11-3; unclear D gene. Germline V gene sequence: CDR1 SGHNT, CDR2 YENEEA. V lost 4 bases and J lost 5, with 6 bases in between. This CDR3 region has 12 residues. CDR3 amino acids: CASSSGDNEQFF. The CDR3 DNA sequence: TGTGCCAGCAGCTCCGGAGACAATGAGCAGTTCTTC.

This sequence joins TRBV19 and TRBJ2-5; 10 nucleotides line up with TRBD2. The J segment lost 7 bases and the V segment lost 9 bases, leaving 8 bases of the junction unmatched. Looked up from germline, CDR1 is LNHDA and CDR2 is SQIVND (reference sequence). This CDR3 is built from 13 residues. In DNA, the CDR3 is TGTGCCAGCACGGGCCAGCGGGGGGGGACCCAGTACTTC. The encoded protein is CASTGQRGGTQYF.